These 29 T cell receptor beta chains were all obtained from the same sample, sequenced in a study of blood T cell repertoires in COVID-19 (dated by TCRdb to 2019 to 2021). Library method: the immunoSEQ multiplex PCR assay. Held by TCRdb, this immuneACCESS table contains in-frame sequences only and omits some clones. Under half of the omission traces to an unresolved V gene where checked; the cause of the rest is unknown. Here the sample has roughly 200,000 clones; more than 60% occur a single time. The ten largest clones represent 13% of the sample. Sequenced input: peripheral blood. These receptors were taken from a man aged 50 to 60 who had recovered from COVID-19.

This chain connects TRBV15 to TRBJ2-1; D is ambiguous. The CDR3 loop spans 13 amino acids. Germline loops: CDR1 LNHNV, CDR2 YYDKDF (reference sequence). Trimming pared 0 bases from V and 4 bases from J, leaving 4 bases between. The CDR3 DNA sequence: TGTGCCACCAGCAGAGAACTATACAATGAGCAGTTCTTC. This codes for CATSRELYNEQFF.

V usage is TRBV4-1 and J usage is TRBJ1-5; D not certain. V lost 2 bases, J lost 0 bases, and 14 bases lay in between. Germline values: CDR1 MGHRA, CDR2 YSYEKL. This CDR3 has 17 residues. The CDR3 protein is CASSQNGGVYSNQPQHF. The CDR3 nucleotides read TGCGCCAGCAGCCAAAATGGAGGAGTTTATAGCAATCAGCCCCAGCATTTT.

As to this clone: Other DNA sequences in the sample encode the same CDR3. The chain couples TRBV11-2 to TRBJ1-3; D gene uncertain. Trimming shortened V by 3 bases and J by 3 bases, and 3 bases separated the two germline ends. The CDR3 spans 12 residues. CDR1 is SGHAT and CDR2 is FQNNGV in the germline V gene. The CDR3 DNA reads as TGTGCCAGCAGCTTCGGTGGAAACACCATATATTTT. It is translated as CASSFGGNTIYF.

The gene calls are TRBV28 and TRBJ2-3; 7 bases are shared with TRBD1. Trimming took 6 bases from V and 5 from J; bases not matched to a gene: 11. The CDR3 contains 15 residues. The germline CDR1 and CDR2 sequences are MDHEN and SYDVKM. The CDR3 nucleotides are TGTGCCAGCAGCTCGGGACAGCGGACCGTAGATACGCAGTATTTT. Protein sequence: CASSSGQRTVDTQYF. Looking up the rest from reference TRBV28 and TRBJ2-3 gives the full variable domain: DVKVTQSSRYLVKRTGEKVFLECVQDMDHENMFWYRQDPGLGLRLIYFSYDVKMKEKGDIPEGYSVSREKKERFSLILESASTNQTSMYLCASSSGQRTVDTQYFGPGTRLTVL.

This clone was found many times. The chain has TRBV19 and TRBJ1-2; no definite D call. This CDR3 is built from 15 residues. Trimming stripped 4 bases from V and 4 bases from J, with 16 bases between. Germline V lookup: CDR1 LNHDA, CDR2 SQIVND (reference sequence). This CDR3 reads CASSSRNSYLYGYTF. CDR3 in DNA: TGTGCCAGTAGTAGCCGGAACAGTTACCTCTATGGCTACACCTTC.

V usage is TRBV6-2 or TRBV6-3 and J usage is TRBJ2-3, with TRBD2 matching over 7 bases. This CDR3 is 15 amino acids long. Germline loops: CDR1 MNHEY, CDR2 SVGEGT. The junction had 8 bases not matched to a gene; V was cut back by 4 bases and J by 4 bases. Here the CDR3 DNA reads TGTGCCAGCAGTTCCCCGACTAGCAGCCCAGATACGCAGTATTTT. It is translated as CASSSPTSSPDTQYF.

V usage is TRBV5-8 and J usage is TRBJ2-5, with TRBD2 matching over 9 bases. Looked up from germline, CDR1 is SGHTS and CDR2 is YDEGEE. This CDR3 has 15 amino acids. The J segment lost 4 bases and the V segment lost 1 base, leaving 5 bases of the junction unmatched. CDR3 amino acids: CASSLLQAGGETQYF. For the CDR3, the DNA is TGTGCCAGCAGCTTGTTACAAGCGGGAGGAGAGACCCAGTACTTC.

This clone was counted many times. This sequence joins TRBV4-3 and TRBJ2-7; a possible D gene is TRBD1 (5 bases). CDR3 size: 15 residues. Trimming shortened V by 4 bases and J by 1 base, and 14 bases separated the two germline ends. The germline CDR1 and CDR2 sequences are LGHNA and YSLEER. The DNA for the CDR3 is TGCGCCAGCAGCCTACAATTCGACAGTTCCTACGAGCAGTACTTC. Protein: CASSLQFDSSYEQYF.

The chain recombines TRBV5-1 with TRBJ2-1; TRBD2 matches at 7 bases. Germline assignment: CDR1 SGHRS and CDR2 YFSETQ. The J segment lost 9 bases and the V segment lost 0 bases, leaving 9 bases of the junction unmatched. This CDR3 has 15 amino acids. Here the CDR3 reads CASSLGLAQHSEQFF. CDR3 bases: TGCGCCAGCAGCTTGGGACTAGCCCAACACAGTGAGCAGTTCTTC.

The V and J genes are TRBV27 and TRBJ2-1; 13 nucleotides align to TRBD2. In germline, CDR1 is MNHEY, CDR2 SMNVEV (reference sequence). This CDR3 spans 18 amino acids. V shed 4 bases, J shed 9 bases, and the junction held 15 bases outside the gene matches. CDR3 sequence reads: CASSSTRGLAGDLVEQFF. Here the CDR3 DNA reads TGTGCCAGCAGTTCAACTAGAGGACTAGCGGGAGACTTGGTTGAGCAGTTCTTC.

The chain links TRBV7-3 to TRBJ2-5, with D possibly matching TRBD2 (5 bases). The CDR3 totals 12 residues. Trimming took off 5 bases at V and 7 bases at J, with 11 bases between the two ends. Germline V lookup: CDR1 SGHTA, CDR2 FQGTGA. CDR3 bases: TGTGCCAGCAGCCCCGAAGGAGGGACCCAGTACTTC. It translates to CASSPEGGTQYF.

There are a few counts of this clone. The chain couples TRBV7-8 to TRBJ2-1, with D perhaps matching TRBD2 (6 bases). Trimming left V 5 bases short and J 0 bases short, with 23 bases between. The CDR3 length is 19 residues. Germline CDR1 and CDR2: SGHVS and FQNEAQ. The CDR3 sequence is CASSKLGTLSPSSYNEQFF. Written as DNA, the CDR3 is TGTGCCAGCAGCAAATTAGGGACTCTCTCTCCGAGCTCCTACAATGAGCAGTTCTTC.

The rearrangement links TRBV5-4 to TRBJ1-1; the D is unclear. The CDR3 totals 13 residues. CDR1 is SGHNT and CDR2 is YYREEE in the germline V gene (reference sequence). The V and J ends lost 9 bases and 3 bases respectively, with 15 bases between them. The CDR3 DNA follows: TGTGCCACCCCCCGGGAATGGGACACTGAAGCTTTCTTT. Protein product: CATPREWDTEAFF.

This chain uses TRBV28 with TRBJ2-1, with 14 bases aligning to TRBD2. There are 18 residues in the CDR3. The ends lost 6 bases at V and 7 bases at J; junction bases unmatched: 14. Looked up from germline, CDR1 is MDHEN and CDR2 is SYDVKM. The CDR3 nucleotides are TGTGCCAGCAGACCATCCCTTGGGACTAGCGGGAGTTCTAATGAGCAGTTCTTC. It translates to CASRPSLGTSGSSNEQFF.

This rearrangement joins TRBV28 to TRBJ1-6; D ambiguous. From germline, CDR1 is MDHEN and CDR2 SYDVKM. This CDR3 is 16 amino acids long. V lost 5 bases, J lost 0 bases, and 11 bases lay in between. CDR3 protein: CASSNPTSSYNSPLHF. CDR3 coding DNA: TGTGCCAGCAGTAACCCCACGAGCTCCTATAATTCACCCCTCCACTTT. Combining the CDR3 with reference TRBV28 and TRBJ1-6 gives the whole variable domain DVKVTQSSRYLVKRTGEKVFLECVQDMDHENMFWYRQDPGLGLRLIYFSYDVKMKEKGDIPEGYSVSREKKERFSLILESASTNQTSMYLCASSNPTSSYNSPLHFGNGTRLTVT.

The CDR3 here is CASSQSTGQWNTEAFF. Written as DNA, the CDR3 is TGTGCCAGCTCACAATCGACGGGACAGTGGAACACTGAAGCTTTCTTT. V usage is TRBV18 and J usage is TRBJ1-1; 7 bases are a match to TRBD1. V was pared by 4 bases and J by 1 base, with 9 bases of the junction left unmatched. This CDR3 spans 16 amino acids. Looked up from germline, CDR1 is KGHSH and CDR2 is LQKENI.

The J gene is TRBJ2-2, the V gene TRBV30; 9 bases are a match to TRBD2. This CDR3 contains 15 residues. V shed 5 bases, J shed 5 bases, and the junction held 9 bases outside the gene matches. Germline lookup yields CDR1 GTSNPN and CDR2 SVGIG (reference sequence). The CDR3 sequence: CAWCDSGRVTGELFF. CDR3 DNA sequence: TGTGCCTGGTGTGATAGCGGGAGAGTGACCGGGGAGCTGTTTTTT.

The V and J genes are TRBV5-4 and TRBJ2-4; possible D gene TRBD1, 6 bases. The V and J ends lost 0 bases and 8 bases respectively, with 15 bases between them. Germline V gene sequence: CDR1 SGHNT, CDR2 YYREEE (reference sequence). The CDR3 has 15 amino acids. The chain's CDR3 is CASSLGSRGRDIQYF. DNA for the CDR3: TGTGCCAGCAGCTTGGGTTCCAGGGGACGGGACATTCAGTACTTC.

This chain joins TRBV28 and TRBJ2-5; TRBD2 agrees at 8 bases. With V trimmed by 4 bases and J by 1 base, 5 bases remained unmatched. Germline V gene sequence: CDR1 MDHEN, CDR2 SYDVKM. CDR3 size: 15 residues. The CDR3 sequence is CASSYSGGLQETQYF. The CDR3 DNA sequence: TGTGCCAGCAGTTACAGCGGGGGCCTCCAAGAGACCCAGTACTTC.

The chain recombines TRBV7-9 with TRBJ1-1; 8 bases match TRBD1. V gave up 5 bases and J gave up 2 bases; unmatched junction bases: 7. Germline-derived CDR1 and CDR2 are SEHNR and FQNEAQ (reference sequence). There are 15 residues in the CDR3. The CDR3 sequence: CASSRQGLGNTEAFF. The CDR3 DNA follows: TGTGCCAGCAGCCGACAGGGGTTGGGCAACACTGAAGCTTTCTTT.

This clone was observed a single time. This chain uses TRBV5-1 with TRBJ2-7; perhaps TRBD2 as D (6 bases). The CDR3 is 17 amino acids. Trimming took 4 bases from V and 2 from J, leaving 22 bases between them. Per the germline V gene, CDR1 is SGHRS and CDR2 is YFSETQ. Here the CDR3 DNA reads TGCGCCAGCAGCCGAAGGAAGTGGGACTCGCCCACCTACGAGCAGTACTTC. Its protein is CASSRRKWDSPTYEQYF.

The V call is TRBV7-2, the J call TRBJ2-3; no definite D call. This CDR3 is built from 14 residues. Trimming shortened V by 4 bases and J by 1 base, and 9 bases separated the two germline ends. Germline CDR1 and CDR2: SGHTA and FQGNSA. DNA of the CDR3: TGTGCCAGCAGCTCTGATAGAGGCACAGATACGCAGTATTTT. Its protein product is CASSSDRGTDTQYF.

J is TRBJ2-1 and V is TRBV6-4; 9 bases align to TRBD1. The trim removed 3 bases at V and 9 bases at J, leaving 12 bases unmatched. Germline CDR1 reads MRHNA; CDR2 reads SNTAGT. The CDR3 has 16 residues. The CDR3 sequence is CASSDFRDRDSREQFF. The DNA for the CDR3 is TGTGCCAGCAGTGATTTCCGGGACAGGGATTCGCGTGAGCAGTTCTTC.

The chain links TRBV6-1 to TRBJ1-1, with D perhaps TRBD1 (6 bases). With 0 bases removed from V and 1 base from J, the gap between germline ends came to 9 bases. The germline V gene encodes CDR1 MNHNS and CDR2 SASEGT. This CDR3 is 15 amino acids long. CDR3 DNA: TGTGCCAGCAGTGAAGCCGGCAGGGGGAACACTGAAGCTTTCTTT. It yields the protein CASSEAGRGNTEAFF.

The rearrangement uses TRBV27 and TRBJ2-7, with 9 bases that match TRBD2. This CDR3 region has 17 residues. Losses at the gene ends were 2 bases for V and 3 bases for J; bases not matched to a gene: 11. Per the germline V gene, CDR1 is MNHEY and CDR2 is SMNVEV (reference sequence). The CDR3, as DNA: TGTGCCAGCAGTTTACGGCGTTCGGGGACTAGCCACTACGAGCAGTACTTC. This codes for CASSLRRSGTSHYEQYF.

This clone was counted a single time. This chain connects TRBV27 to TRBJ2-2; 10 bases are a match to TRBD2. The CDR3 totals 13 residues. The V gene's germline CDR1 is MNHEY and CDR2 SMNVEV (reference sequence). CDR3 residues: CPSGRVNTGELFF. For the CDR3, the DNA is TGTCCGAGCGGGAGGGTGAACACCGGGGAGCTGTTTTTT.

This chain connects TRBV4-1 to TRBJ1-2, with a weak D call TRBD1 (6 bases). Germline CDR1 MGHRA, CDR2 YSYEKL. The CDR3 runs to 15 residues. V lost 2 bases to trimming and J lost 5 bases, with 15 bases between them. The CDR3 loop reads CASSQQTGTIYGYTF. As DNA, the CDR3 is TGCGCCAGCAGCCAACAAACCGGGACAATATATGGCTACACCTTC.

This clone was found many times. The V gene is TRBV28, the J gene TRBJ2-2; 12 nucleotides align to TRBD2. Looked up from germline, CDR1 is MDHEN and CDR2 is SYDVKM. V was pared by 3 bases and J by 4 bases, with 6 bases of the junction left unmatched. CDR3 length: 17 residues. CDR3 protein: CASSLLTSGSPTGELFF. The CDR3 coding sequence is TGTGCCAGCAGTTTGCTGACTAGCGGGAGCCCCACCGGGGAGCTGTTTTTT.

CDR3 amino acids: CASSPRTGNQPQHF. The CDR3 region has the DNA TGTGCCAGCAGTCCGCGGACGGGGAATCAGCCCCAGCATTTT. The V call is TRBV27, the J call TRBJ1-5; D remains unclear. V lost 5 bases to trimming and J lost 4 bases, with 12 bases between them. This CDR3 comprises 14 residues. The germline gives CDR1 MNHEY, CDR2 SMNVEV (reference sequence).